The 32 T cell receptor beta chains below come from one sample, sequenced in a study of sequential checkpoint blockade in melanoma. Stated treatment: randomized to nivolumab then ipilimumab (arm A) or the reverse (arm B). Method: immunoSEQ multiplex PCR; TCRdb's copy keeps in-frame clones and lacks some. The data show roughly 13,000 clones, with approximately 62% seen just once and 22% held by the top ten. The specimen was CD8+ T cells sorted from blood (inferred from file names), collected from a patient given nivolumab and ipilimumab in sequence. These TCRs come from a human donor with melanoma.

The chain has TRBV7-8 and TRBJ2-5, with 12 bases identical to TRBD2. The CDR3 sequence is 14 residues long. Unmatched junction bases numbered 5, after V lost 1 base and J lost 11 bases. CDR1 and CDR2 (germline): SGHVS, FQNEAQ. In DNA form, the CDR3 reads TGTGCCAGCAGCTTAGTGGGACTAGCGGGTGAGCAGTACTTC. Its protein is CASSLVGLAGEQYF.

This clone was seen only a few times. This chain joins TRBV15 and TRBJ2-3; 9 bases fit TRBD2. CDR1 and CDR2 from the germline V gene are LNHNV and YYDKDF (reference sequence). With V trimmed by 0 bases and J by 0 bases, 7 bases remained unmatched. This CDR3 comprises 18 residues. The CDR3 here is CATSREGPGLASTDTQYF. The CDR3 DNA reads TGTGCCACCAGCAGAGAGGGCCCGGGACTAGCCAGCACAGATACGCAGTATTTT.

The J gene is TRBJ2-7, the V gene TRBV27; 8 bases agree with TRBD1. The CDR3 has 14 amino acids. The V gene's germline CDR1 is MNHEY and CDR2 SMNVEV (reference sequence). Unmatched junction bases numbered 4, after V lost 6 bases and J lost 0 bases. The CDR3 sequence: CASRGTGASYEQYF. CDR3 nucleotide sequence: TGTGCCAGCAGGGGGACAGGAGCCTCCTACGAGCAGTACTTC.

The rearrangement joins TRBV7-2 to TRBJ2-2; 9 bases are a match to TRBD2. Trimming at V came to 3 bases and at J to 1 base, leaving 3 bases not matched to a gene. Germline assignment: CDR1 SGHTA and CDR2 FQGNSA. The CDR3 has 16 amino acids. This chain's CDR3 is CASSFSAGGNTGELFF. The CDR3 region has the DNA TGTGCCAGCAGCTTTTCAGCGGGAGGGAACACCGGGGAGCTGTTTTTT.

The chain uses TRBV4-1 and TRBJ2-5; a possible D gene is TRBD1 (6 bases). The DNA end is more similar to TRBJ2-7, so the J call may be wrong. This CDR3 comprises 13 residues. Germline loops: CDR1 MGHRA, CDR2 YSYEKL. The CDR3 reads CASSRIQGNEQYF. The CDR3 region has the DNA TGCGCCAGCAGCCGCATACAGGGTAACGAGCAGTACTTC.

This clone was detected a few times. V gene TRBV28 combines with J gene TRBJ2-7, with 9 bases fitting TRBD2. Trimming took 3 bases from V and 2 from J; bases not matched to a gene: 5. Per germline, CDR1 MDHEN and CDR2 SYDVKM. The CDR3 runs to 15 residues. CDR3 coding DNA: TGTGCCAGCAGTTTGGCTAGCGGGACCGCCTACGAGCAGTACTTC. Its protein product is CASSLASGTAYEQYF.

This clone qualifies as medium-sized. This rearrangement joins TRBV19 to TRBJ2-7; 8 nucleotides agree with TRBD2. The length of the CDR3 is 13 residues. The germline V gene has CDR1 LNHDA and CDR2 SQIVND (reference sequence). V lost 10 bases to trimming and J lost 9 bases; unmatched junction nucleotides: 14. In DNA form, the CDR3 reads TGTGCCACCCTTTCCCGGGAGGGGTGGGCGCAGTACTTC. Amino acids: CATLSREGWAQYF.

This clone was detected only once. The CDR3 loop is CASSDLGGLGDEQYF. CDR3 bases: TGTGCCAGCAGTGACCTGGGAGGTCTAGGGGACGAGCAGTACTTC. The V and J genes are TRBV6-1 and TRBJ2-7, with D possibly being TRBD2 (6 bases). Germline CDR1 reads MNHNS; CDR2 reads SASEGT. The CDR3 length is 15 residues. V was shortened by 3 bases and J by 5 bases, with 17 bases between the two germline ends.

J is TRBJ2-1 and V is TRBV6-5, with TRBD1 as a possible D gene (6 bases). With 5 bases removed from V and 6 bases from J, the gap between germline ends came to 17 bases. The germline V gene encodes CDR1 MNHEY and CDR2 SVGAGI. The CDR3 contains 15 residues. The CDR3 is CASSRGTSNVNEQFF. The CDR3 DNA sequence: TGTGCCAGCAGTAGGGGGACCTCGAACGTCAATGAGCAGTTCTTC.

The CDR3 reads CASSSGTDHYEQYF. CDR3 nucleotides: TGTGCCAGCAGTTCCGGGACAGACCACTACGAGCAGTACTTC. J is TRBJ2-7 and V is TRBV28; 7 bases align to TRBD1. Germline loops: CDR1 MDHEN, CDR2 SYDVKM. This CDR3 region has 14 residues. The V gene end was trimmed by 4 bases and the J gene end by 3 bases; junction bases not matched to a gene: 6.

This clone was seen a single time. The V call is TRBV7-9, the J call TRBJ1-1; no firm D call. The CDR3 runs to 12 residues. CDR1 SEHNR and CDR2 FQNEAQ come from the germline V gene (reference sequence). The germline V and J ends were trimmed by 4 bases and 4 bases, with 7 bases remaining between them. The CDR3 reads CASSSPGTEAFF. Written as DNA, the CDR3 is TGTGCCAGCAGCTCGCCAGGCACTGAAGCTTTCTTT.

The chain uses TRBV7-3 and TRBJ1-5; 11 bases line up with TRBD1. The CDR3 sequence is 18 residues long. Per germline, CDR1 SGHTA and CDR2 FQGTGA. After removal of 5 bases from V and 0 bases from J, the junction contained 9 bases not matched to a gene. CDR3 coding DNA: TGTGCCAGCAGCCTCCGGGACAGGGGGTTCTATAGCAATCAGCCCCAGCATTTT. This gives the protein CASSLRDRGFYSNQPQHF.

With regard to this clone: At one boundary the junction diverges from the germline segment, which might be a read error. The rearrangement joins TRBV11-3 to TRBJ2-7; D perhaps matches TRBD1 (5 bases). The CDR3 length is 17 residues. Germline V CDR1 and CDR2: SGHNT, YENEEA. This chain's CDR3 is CARSLVRGRVGSYEQYF. CDR3 bases: TGTGCCAGAAGCTTGGTAAGGGGCAGGGTTGGCTCCTACGAGCAGTACTTC.

The V gene is TRBV5-4, the J gene TRBJ2-5; perhaps TRBD1 as D (5 bases). V lost 2 bases and J 2 bases, leaving 13 bases between the germline ends. Germline V gene data show CDR1 as SGHNT and CDR2 as YYREEE (reference sequence). The CDR3 runs to 15 residues. The CDR3 DNA sequence: TGTGCCAGCAGCTTTTCCCCAGGGCTACAAGAGACCCAGTACTTC. Protein product: CASSFSPGLQETQYF.

The V gene is TRBV7-9, the J gene TRBJ1-1, with 10 nucleotides matching TRBD1. There are 16 residues in the CDR3. Per the germline V gene, CDR1 is SEHNR and CDR2 is FQNEAQ (reference sequence). The V gene end was trimmed by 3 bases and the J gene end by 7 bases; junction bases not matched to a gene: 11. CDR3 nucleotides: TGTGCCAGCAGCTTTGCTGGGACAGGGGCTAATATTGAAGCTTTCTTT. Translating gives CASSFAGTGANIEAFF.

CDR3 DNA: TGTGCCAGCAGCTCCGGGACAAAGTCCTACGAGCAGTACTTC. Amino acid sequence: CASSSGTKSYEQYF. The J gene is TRBJ2-7, the V gene TRBV7-9; D may be TRBD1 (6 bases). The germline gives CDR1 SEHNR, CDR2 FQNEAQ (reference sequence). The CDR3 is 14 residues long. Deletions cut 4 bases from V and 1 base from J, with 11 bases between.

The CDR3, as DNA: TGTGCCAGCAGGAACTCAGGGGCGGCTGAAGCTTTCTTT. Encoded protein: CASRNSGAAEAFF. V and J are TRBV6-5 and TRBJ1-1, with a tentative D call TRBD1 (6 bases). The germline V gene encodes CDR1 MNHEY and CDR2 SVGAGI. Trimming removed 6 bases at V and 6 bases at J, with 14 bases between. There are 13 residues in the CDR3.

The count of this clone is one. V usage is TRBV27 and J usage is TRBJ2-7, with 7 bases matching TRBD1. The germline CDR1 and CDR2 sequences are MNHEY and SMNVEV (reference sequence). The CDR3 extends over 15 amino acids. Unmatched junction bases numbered 8, after V lost 3 bases and J lost 3 bases. For the CDR3, the DNA is TGTGCCAGCAGTTTGGAGGCAGGGGGTAACTACGAGCAGTACTTC. Protein product: CASSLEAGGNYEQYF.

The rearrangement uses TRBV4-3 and TRBJ2-3; TRBD2 aligns across 7 bases. V shed 5 bases and J 3 bases; nucleotides not matched to a gene: 11. The CDR3 is made up of 16 amino acids. Germline V gives CDR1 LGHNA, CDR2 YSLEER. The CDR3 is CASSLGGSLWTDTQYF. The DNA for the CDR3 is TGCGCCAGCAGCTTGGGGGGGTCATTGTGGACAGATACGCAGTATTTT.

A few counts support this clone. The genes are TRBV19 and TRBJ1-1, with D possibly being TRBD1 (6 bases). Trimming shortened V by 9 bases and J by 0 bases, and 17 bases separated the two germline ends. The germline gives CDR1 LNHDA, CDR2 SQIVND (reference sequence). This CDR3 has 15 residues. CDR3 sequence: CASSTGTGMNTEAFF. CDR3 nucleotides: TGTGCCAGCAGCACAGGGACGGGGATGAACACTGAAGCTTTCTTT.

In its sample, this clone was seen once. This likely stems from a read error, as it lies one base from a far larger clone. The V and J genes are TRBV2 and TRBJ1-5; 12 positions match TRBD1. This CDR3 comprises 15 residues. Germline values: CDR1 SNHLY, CDR2 FYNNEI. The junction had 7 bases not matched to a gene; V was cut back by 8 bases and J by 5 bases. CDR3 sequence (DNA): TGTGCCAGCGGTGGGACAGGGGGCGGCGATCAGCCCCAGCATTTT. Translation gives CASGGTGGGDQPQHF.

The chain's CDR3 is CASSLSNQGHQPQHF. As DNA, the CDR3 is TGTGCCAGCAGTTTATCGAATCAGGGCCATCAGCCCCAGCATTTT. The chain recombines TRBV27 with TRBJ1-5; TRBD1 is a possible D gene (5 bases). Trimming removed 0 bases from V and 5 bases from J, with 11 bases in between. The CDR3 has 15 residues. Germline V gene lookup returns CDR1 MNHEY and CDR2 SMNVEV (reference sequence).

This clone appeared once. This chain connects TRBV7-8 to TRBJ1-1, with 8 nucleotides matching TRBD1. Trimming took 1 base from V and 1 from J; bases not matched to a gene: 14. CDR3 length: 19 amino acids. In germline, CDR1 is SGHVS, CDR2 FQNEAQ. This chain's CDR3 is CASSLVESFTGGRNTEAFF. CDR3 coding DNA: TGTGCCAGCAGCTTAGTCGAGTCATTTACAGGGGGGCGGAACACTGAAGCTTTCTTT.

This clone is categorized as large (0.1 to 1%). The chain recombines TRBV7-9 with TRBJ2-7; 8 positions match TRBD1. Germline CDR1 SEHNR, CDR2 FQNEAQ (reference sequence). Trimming at V came to 5 bases and at J to 2 bases, leaving 8 bases not matched to a gene. CDR3 size: 15 residues. Here the CDR3 reads CASSPRQGSTYEQYF. The CDR3 bases are TGTGCCAGCAGCCCCAGACAGGGGTCTACCTACGAGCAGTACTTC.

J is TRBJ1-4 and V is TRBV9; possible D gene TRBD1, 5 bases. Trimming cost V 4 bases and J 8 bases, with 12 bases left between them. Germline assignment: CDR1 SGDLS and CDR2 YYNGEE. The length of the CDR3 is 13 residues. The CDR3, as DNA: TGTGCCAGCAGCACCCCCGGGGGGGAAAAACTGTTTTTT. Amino acid sequence: CASSTPGGEKLFF.

The gene calls are TRBV19 and TRBJ1-1, with D perhaps matching TRBD1 (6 bases). The length of the CDR3 is 14 residues. Germline-derived CDR1 and CDR2 are LNHDA and SQIVND (reference sequence). Trimming took 6 bases from V and 1 from J, leaving 12 bases between them. CDR3 DNA sequence: TGTGCCAGTAGCCTAGCCAGGGGGAACACTGAAGCTTTCTTT. Translating gives CASSLARGNTEAFF.

The CDR3 reads CASSVGTEAFF. DNA of the CDR3: TGTGCCAGCAGCGTCGGCACTGAAGCTTTCTTT. The V gene is TRBV28, the J gene TRBJ1-1; D gene unclear. Germline CDR1 and CDR2: MDHEN and SYDVKM. The ends were cut back, 6 bases at V and 4 bases at J, with 6 bases in the middle. This CDR3 comprises 11 residues. The full variable domain, with the rest looked up from reference TRBV28 and TRBJ1-1, is DVKVTQSSRYLVKRTGEKVFLECVQDMDHENMFWYRQDPGLGLRLIYFSYDVKMKEKGDIPEGYSVSREKKERFSLILESASTNQTSMYLCASSVGTEAFFGQGTRLTVV.

This rearrangement joins TRBV28 to TRBJ2-4, with a tentative D call TRBD1 (6 bases). The CDR3 spans 16 residues. V dropped 3 bases and J dropped 7 bases, with 19 bases sitting between them. CDR1 and CDR2 (germline): MDHEN, SYDVKM. This chain's CDR3 is CASSFPLGGTENIQYF. The DNA of the CDR3 is TGTGCCAGCAGTTTCCCCTTAGGGGGAACGGAGAACATTCAGTACTTC.

V usage is TRBV5-1 and J usage is TRBJ2-3; 10 bases align to TRBD1. The V gene end was trimmed by 8 bases and the J gene end by 1 base; junction bases not matched to a gene: 4. The germline V gene encodes CDR1 SGHRS and CDR2 YFSETQ. The CDR3 has 14 amino acids. The CDR3 DNA reads TGCGCCAGTTCCGGGACAGGGGGCACAGATACGCAGTATTTT. Residues: CASSGTGGTDTQYF.

The genes are TRBV4-2 and TRBJ1-5; 7 bases line up with TRBD1. The CDR3 covers 13 residues. V lost 5 bases to trimming and J lost 7 bases; unmatched junction nucleotides: 5. Looked up from germline, CDR1 is LGHNA and CDR2 is YNFKEQ. The CDR3 coding sequence is TGTGCCAGCAGCGACAGGGACGGGCAGCCCCAGCATTTT. Protein: CASSDRDGQPQHF.

This clone has more than one count but fewer than ten. CDR3: CASSGEGGEKLFF. For the CDR3, the DNA is TGTGCCAGCAGCGGGGAGGGAGGTGAAAAACTGTTTTTT. V gene TRBV11-2 combines with J gene TRBJ1-4; D unclear. The CDR3 contains 13 residues. Looked up from germline, CDR1 is SGHAT and CDR2 is FQNNGV. Trimming stripped 5 bases from V and 7 bases from J, with 11 bases between.

The chain recombines TRBV1 with TRBJ2-5; the D call TRBD2 from the table was never checked on the DNA. TRBV1 counts as a pseudogene. The CDR3 spans 19 residues. The DNA for the CDR3 is TGCACCAGCAGCCAAGATGGAAGGATTAGACTAGCGGGAGCGGAGACCCAGTACTTC. This sequence encodes CTSSQDGRIRLAGAETQYF.